This T cell receptor beta chain emerged from a study of blood T cells in healthy people across ages. Sample-barcoded 5' priming and a J-beta primer mix drove a second PCR of 7 to 11 cycles. MiXCR, run by TCRdb on the 5' RACE reads, gives a single entry per CDR3 protein. The sample yields 1.5 million to 2 million distinct CDR3 sequences, 28% seen once. Note on this clonotype: One base away lies a much larger clone, so this may be a sequencing read error.

V lost 11 bases, J lost 11 bases, and 27 bases lay in between. The CDR3 extends over 14 amino acids. Looked up from germline, CDR1 is SGHAT and CDR2 is FQNNGV. The receptor was derived from a woman in her 30s in good health. Sequencing used blood. The rearrangement uses TRBV11-2 and TRBJ2-5; possibly TRBD1 for D (6 bases). The CDR3 region has the DNA TGTGCCTCAAGGACAGCCCTTGGATACAATGAGCAGTACTTC. Translated, it gives CASRTALGYNEQYF. The full variable domain, rest sourced from reference TRBV11-2 and TRBJ2-5, is EAGVAQSPRYKIIEKRQSVAFWCNPISGHATLYWYQQILGQGPKLLIQFQNNGVVDDSQLPKDRFSAERLKGVDSTLKIQPAKLEDSAVYLCASRTALGYNEQYFGPGTRLLVL.